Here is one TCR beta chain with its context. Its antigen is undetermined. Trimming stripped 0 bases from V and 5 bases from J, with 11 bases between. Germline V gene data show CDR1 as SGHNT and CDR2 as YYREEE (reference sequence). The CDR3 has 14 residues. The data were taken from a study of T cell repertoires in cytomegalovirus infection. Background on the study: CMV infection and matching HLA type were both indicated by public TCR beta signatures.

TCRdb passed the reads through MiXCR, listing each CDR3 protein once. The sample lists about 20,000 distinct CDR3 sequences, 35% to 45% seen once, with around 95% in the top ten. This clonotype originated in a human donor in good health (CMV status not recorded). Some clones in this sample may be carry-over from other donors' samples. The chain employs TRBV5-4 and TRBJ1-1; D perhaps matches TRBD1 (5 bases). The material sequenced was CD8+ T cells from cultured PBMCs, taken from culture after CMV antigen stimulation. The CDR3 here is CASSLGTGGTEAFF. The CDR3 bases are TGTGCCAGCAGCTTGGGAACAGGAGGGACTGAAGCTTTCTTT.